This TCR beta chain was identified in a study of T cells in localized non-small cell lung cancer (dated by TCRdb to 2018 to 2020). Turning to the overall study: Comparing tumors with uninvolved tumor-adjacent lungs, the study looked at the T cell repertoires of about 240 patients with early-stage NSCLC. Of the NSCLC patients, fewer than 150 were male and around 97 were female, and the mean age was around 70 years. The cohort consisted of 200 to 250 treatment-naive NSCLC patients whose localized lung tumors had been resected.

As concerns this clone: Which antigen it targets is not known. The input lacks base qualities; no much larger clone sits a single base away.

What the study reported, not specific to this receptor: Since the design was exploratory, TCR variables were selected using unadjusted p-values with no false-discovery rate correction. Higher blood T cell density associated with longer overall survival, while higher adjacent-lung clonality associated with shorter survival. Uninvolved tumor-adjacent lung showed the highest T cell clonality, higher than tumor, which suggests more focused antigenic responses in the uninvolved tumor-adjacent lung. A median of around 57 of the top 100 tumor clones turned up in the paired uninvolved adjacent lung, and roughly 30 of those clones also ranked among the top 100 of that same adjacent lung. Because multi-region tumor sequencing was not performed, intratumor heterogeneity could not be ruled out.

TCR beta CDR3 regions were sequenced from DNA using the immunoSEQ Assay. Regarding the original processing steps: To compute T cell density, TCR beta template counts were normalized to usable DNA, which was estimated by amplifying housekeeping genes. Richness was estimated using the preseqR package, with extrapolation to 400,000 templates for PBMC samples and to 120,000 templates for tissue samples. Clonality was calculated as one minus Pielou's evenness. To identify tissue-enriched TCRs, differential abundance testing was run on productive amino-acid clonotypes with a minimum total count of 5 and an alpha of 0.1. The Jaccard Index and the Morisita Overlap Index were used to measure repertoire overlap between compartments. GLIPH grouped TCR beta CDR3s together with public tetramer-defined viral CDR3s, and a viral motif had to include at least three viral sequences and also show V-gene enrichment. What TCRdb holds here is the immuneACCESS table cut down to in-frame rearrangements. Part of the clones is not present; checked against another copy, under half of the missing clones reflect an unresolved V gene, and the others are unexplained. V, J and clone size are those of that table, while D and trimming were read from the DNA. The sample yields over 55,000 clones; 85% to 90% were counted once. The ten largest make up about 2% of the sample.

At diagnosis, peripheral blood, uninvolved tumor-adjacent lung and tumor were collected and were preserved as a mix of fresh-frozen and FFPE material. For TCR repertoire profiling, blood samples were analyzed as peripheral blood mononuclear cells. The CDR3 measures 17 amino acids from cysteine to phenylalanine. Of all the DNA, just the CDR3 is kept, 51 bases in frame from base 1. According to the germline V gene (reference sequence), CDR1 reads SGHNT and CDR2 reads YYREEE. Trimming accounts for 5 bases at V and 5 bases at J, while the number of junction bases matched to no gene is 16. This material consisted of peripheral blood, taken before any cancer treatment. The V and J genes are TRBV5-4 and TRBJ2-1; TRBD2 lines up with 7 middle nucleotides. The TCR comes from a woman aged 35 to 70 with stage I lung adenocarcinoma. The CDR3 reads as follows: CASRYDRELAPDNEQFF. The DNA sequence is TGTGCCAGCAGATACGATCGGGAACTAGCGCCAGACAATGAGCAGTTCTTC.